The clone carrying this T cell receptor beta chain was observed a few times. No antigen is known for it. Produced via immunoSEQ multiplex PCR; TCRdb's table is partial and in-frame only. Of roughly 250,000 clones detected, 70% appear once; the ten largest clones hold about 16%. From germline, CDR1 is LGHNA and CDR2 YSLEER. Between the trimmed V and J ends, which lost 1 base and 5 bases, there was a span of 11 bases. This CDR3 has 14 residues. The entry originates in a study of cytotoxic CD8 clonotypes in ibrutinib-treated CLL. At the level of the study: Of a cohort that held 11 relapsed/refractory and around 14 treatment-naive patients, about 18 were IGHV unmutated. Response samples came after a median roughly twelve months of treatment, range 6 to 36.

Regarding the study as a whole: T-cell clonality at baseline went above that of age-matched healthy donors and rose and fell with circulating CD8+ T-cell counts. Clonality increased at ibrutinib response and stayed stable in sustained remission. At progression, however, it fell back toward baseline.

This sequence originates from a human donor with chronic lymphocytic leukemia. The chain uses TRBV4-3 and TRBJ1-2, with D possibly matching TRBD1 (5 bases). The sequenced sample was PBMCs, obtained after 24 months of ibrutinib treatment. CDR3 bases: TGCGCCAGCAGCCAAGTGGGAGGGACTTATGGCTACACCTTC. This encodes CASSQVGGTYGYTF.